The TCR beta chain under discussion was sequenced for a study of blood T cell repertoires in COVID-19. In the study overall: Sites across the United States, Italy and Spain contributed samples from acute and convalescent COVID-19. From T cells, B-cell-depleted T cells, or PBMCs came the material, which was cDNA or gDNA.

This clone was seen more than once but under ten times. Per the authors' pipeline: Reference gene primer amplification in the assay estimated nucleated cell counts. Libraries were prepared by immunoSEQ multiplex PCR; TCRdb keeps only in-frame clonotypes and omits some of them. That table furnishes V, J and clone size, whereas the DNA furnished D and trimming. Of 50,000 to 75,000 clones in the sample, around 79% were seen once. The junction had 12 bases not matched to a gene; V was cut back by 0 bases and J by 4 bases. The CDR3 length is 19 residues. Germline V gene lookup returns CDR1 MGHRA and CDR2 YSYEKL.

Sequenced input: peripheral blood. This TCR was recovered from a man aged 55 to 70 with acute or convalescent COVID-19. The chain couples TRBV4-1 to TRBJ2-7; 13 nucleotides line up with TRBD2. Written as DNA, the CDR3 is TGCGCCAGCAGCCAAGAAGGCCCCGGGACTAGCGGGAACGATTACGAGCAGTACTTC. Amino acid sequence: CASSQEGPGTSGNDYEQYF.